This is a list of T cell receptor beta chains from one sample in a study of blood T cell repertoires in COVID-19. The data were produced by immunoSEQ multiplex PCR, yet TCRdb's version contains in-frame clones alone and is incomplete. The table shows some 160,000 clones, with approximately 86% occurring only once. Sequenced sample: peripheral blood. These receptors all stem from a woman of 80 years or more with COVID-19, enrolled during active disease. Each CDR3 is given with its conserved first and last residue. A D gene is named only where the DNA matches it firmly. Clone sizes are given selectively: once, few, many, or a class where the clone is expanded.

>TRBJ2-5|TRBV28|.|.
TGTGCCAGCAGTTTCGACAGCCAAGAGACCCAGTACTTC
CASSFDSQETQYF
>TRBJ1-3|TRBV6-5|.|.
TGTGCCAGCGAGGATTCTGGAAACACCATATATTTT
CASEDSGNTIYF
>TRBJ1-5|TRBV2|.|.
TGTGCCAGCAGACCGCGGTTCTTGCAGCCCCAGCATTTT
CASRPRFLQPQHF
>TRBJ1-2|TRBV12-3/TRBV12-4|.|few
TGTGCCAGCAGCCGACCAGGCCTCGATGGCTACACCTTC
CASSRPGLDGYTF
>TRBJ1-4|TRBV5-1|TRBD1|.
TGCGCCAGCAGCCTACAGGGGTTGGATGAAAAACTGTTTTTT
CASSLQGLDEKLFF
>TRBJ2-1|TRBV21-1|.|.
TGTGCCAGCGTTTTATGTGGGGGAGGGAGGATTAAGACTGGCCTCAACAATGAGCAGTTCTTC
CASVLCGGGRIKTGLNNEQFF
>TRBJ2-7|TRBV15|TRBD1|once
TGTGCCACCAGCTCCGCCGGGGGGACAGGGGCCTACGAGCAGTACTTC
CATSSAGGTGAYEQYF
>TRBJ2-7|TRBV27|.|.
TGTGCCAGCAGTCCCCCTAGCGACGAGCAGTACTTC
CASSPPSDEQYF
>TRBJ2-3|TRBV19|.|.
TGTGCCAGTAGTATAGTCGGTAGCACAGATACGCAGTATTTT
CASSIVGSTDTQYF
>TRBJ1-5|TRBV19|TRBD1|.
TGTGCCAGTAGTATCCGACAGGGGGACAATCAGCCCCAGCATTTT
CASSIRQGDNQPQHF
>TRBJ1-6|TRBV9|.|few
TGTGCCAGCAGCGTCGGGGAGAATTCACCCCTCCACTTT
CASSVGENSPLHF
>TRBJ2-7|TRBV7-3|TRBD2|.
TGTGCCAGCAGCTTACGGGGGGGCGTCGCCTACGAGCAGTACTTC
CASSLRGGVAYEQYF
>TRBJ1-3|TRBV6-1|.|.
TGTGCCAGCAGTGAAGGGGGCACAGGAAACACCATATATTTT
CASSEGGTGNTIYF
>TRBJ2-3|TRBV13|.|.
TGTGCCAGCAGCTTAGGAGGGAGCGCAGATACGCAGTATTTT
CASSLGGSADTQYF
>TRBJ1-1|TRBV6-2/TRBV6-3|.|.
TGTGCCAGCAGTTACCCAGGGATTAACACTGAAGCTTTCTTT
CASSYPGINTEAFF
>TRBJ2-5|TRBV28|.|.
TGTGCCAGCAGAACCCGTCGGGAGACCCAGTACTTC
CASRTRRETQYF
>TRBJ2-2|TRBV24-1|TRBD2|once
TGTGCCATCGGACTAGTCTCCGGGGAGCTGTTTTTT
CAIGLVSGELFF